This TCR beta chain was sequenced in a study of cytomegalovirus exposure and HLA in healthy donors. PCR primers comprised 60 Vbeta and 13 Jbeta primers. Under the authors' procedure: In a later analysis, the count reached 76 million or so unique TCR beta chains, with about 11 million shared. The table came from immunoSEQ multiplex PCR; TCRdb's copy has only in-frame clones and leaves some out. That table gives V, J and clone size, and the DNA gave D and trimming. Of around 180,000 clones listed, around 78% were seen once; the top ten hold around 13%. Overall study findings and caveats: In an earlier analysis, in roughly 580 donors, most V segments appeared productive either ~90% or ~30% of the time. In vitro, three CMV-associated chains proved specific for CMV antigens.

Comments on this clone: Its antigen remains unidentified.

The germline gives CDR1 GTSNPN, CDR2 SVGIG (reference sequence). The CDR3 sequence is 14 residues long. V lost 1 base and J lost 2, with 11 bases in between. This receptor was obtained from a woman aged 45-65 years in good health and CMV-seropositive. Sequencing used PBMCs. The genes are TRBV30 and TRBJ1-1; TRBD1 is a possible D gene (6 bases). Here the CDR3 reads CAWSAGRGNTEAFF. In DNA form, the CDR3 reads TGTGCCTGGAGTGCGGGCAGGGGAAACACTGAAGCTTTCTTT.